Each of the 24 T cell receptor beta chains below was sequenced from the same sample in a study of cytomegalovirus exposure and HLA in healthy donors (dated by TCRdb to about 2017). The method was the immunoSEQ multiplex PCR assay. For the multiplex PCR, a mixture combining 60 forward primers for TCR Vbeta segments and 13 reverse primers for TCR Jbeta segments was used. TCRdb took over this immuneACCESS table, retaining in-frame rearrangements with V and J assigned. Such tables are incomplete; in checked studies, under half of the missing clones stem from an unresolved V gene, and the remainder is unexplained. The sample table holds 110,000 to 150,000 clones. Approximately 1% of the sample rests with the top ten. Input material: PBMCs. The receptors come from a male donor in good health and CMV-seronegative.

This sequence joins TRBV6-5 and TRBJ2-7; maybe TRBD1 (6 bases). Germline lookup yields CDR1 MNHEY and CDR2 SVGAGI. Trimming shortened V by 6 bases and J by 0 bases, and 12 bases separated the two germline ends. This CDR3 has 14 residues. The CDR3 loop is CASRYTGFSYEQYF. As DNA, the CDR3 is TGTGCCAGCAGATATACAGGGTTCTCCTACGAGCAGTACTTC.

The DNA of the CDR3 is TGTGCCAGCTCACCAGGACAGGGGGCAAGAAATTCACCCCTCCACTTT. Its protein is CASSPGQGARNSPLHF. V usage is TRBV18 and J usage is TRBJ1-6; the match to TRBD1 covers 11 bases. The CDR3 loop spans 16 amino acids. Losses at the gene ends were 2 bases for V and 7 bases for J; bases not matched to a gene: 4. Germline loops: CDR1 KGHSH, CDR2 LQKENI.

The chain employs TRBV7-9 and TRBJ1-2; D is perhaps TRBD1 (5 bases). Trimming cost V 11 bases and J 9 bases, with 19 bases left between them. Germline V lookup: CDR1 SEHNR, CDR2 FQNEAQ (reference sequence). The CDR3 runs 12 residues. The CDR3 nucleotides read TGTGCCGCTCCCTTCCGGGGGGGGAGCTACACCTTC. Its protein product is CAAPFRGGSYTF.

DNA of the CDR3: TGTGCCAGCAGTAGAGGCAGGGGGCGTGAAATGAACACTGAAGCTTTCTTT. Amino acid sequence: CASSRGRGREMNTEAFF. The rearrangement joins TRBV27 to TRBJ1-1; 8 positions match TRBD1. CDR3 size: 17 residues. V lost 5 bases to trimming and J lost 0 bases; unmatched junction nucleotides: 11. Per germline, CDR1 MNHEY and CDR2 SMNVEV (reference sequence).

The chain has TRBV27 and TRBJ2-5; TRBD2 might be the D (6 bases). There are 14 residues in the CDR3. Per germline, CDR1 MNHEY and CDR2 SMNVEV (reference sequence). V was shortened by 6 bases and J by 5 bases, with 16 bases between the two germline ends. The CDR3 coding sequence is TGTGCCAGCAGCCCACTAGCCCGGGGGGAGACCCAGTACTTC. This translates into CASSPLARGETQYF.

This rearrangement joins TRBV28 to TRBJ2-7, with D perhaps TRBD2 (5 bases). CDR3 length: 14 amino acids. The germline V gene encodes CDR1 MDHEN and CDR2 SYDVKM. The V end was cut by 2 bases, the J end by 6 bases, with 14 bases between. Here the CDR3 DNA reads TGTGCCAGCAGTTTAGGCCGGGTCGAGGGCGAGCAGTACTTC. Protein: CASSLGRVEGEQYF.

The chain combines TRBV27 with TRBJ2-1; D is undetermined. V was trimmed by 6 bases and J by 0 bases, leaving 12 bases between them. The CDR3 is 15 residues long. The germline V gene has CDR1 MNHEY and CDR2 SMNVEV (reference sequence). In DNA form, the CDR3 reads TGTGCCAGCAGGTCGCAGGCCAGCTCCTACAATGAGCAGTTCTTC. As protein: CASRSQASSYNEQFF.

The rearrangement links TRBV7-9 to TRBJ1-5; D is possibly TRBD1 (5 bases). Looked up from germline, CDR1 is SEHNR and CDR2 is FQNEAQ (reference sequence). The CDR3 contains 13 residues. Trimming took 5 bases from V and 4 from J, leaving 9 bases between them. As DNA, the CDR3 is TGTGCCAGCAGCCCCTCAGGGAATCAGCCCCAGCATTTT. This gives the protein CASSPSGNQPQHF.

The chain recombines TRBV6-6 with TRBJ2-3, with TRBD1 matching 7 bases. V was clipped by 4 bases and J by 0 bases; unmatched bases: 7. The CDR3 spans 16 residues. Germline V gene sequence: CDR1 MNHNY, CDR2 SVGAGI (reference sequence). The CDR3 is CASSSDRDTSTDTQYF. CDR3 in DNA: TGTGCCAGCAGTTCCGACAGGGATACTAGCACAGATACGCAGTATTTT.

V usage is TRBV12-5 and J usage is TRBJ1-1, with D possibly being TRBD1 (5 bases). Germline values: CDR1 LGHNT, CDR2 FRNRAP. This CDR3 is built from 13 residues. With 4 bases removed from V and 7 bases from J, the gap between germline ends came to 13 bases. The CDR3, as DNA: TGTGCTAGTGGTTCCACCCCGGGACTTGAAGCTTTCTTT. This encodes CASGSTPGLEAFF.

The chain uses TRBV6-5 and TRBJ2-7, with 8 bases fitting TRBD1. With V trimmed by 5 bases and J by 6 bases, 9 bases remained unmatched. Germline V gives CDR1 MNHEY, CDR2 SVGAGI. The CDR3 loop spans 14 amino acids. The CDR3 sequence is CASSPQTGDGEQYF. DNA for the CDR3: TGTGCCAGCAGTCCGCAGACAGGGGACGGCGAGCAGTACTTC.

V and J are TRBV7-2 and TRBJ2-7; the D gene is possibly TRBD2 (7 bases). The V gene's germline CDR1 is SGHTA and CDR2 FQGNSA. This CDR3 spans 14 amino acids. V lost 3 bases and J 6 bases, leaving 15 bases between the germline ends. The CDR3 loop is CASSFGGPGVEQYF. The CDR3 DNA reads TGTGCCAGCAGCTTCGGGGGGCCCGGTGTCGAGCAGTACTTC. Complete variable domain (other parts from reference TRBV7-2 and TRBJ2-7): GAGVSQSPSNKVTEKGKDVELRCDPISGHTALYWYRQSLGQGLEFLIYFQGNSAPDKSGLPSDRFSAERTGGSVSTLTIQRTQQEDSAVYLCASSFGGPGVEQYFGPGTRLTVT.

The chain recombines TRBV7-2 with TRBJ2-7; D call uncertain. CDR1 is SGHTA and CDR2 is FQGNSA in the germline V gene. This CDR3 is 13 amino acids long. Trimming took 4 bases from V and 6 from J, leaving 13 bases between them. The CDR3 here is CASSSVSRVEQYF. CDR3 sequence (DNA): TGTGCCAGCAGCTCGGTTTCCCGGGTCGAGCAGTACTTC.

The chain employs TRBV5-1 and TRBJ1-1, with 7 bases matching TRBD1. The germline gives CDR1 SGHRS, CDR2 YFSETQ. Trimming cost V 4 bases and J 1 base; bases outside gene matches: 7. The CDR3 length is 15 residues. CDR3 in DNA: TGCGCCAGCAGCCGAGGGGGCACCAAGAACACTGAAGCTTTCTTT. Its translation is CASSRGGTKNTEAFF. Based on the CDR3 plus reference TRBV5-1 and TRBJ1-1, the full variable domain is KAGVTQTPRYLIKTRGQQVTLSCSPISGHRSVSWYQQTPGQGLQFLFEYFSETQRNKGNFPGRFSGRQFSNSRSEMNVSTLELGDSALYLCASSRGGTKNTEAFFGQGTRLTVV.

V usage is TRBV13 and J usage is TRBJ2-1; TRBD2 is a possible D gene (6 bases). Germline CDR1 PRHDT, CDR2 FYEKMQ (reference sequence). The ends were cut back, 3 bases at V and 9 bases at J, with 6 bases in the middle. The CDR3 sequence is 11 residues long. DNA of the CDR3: TGTGCCAGCAGCTTGCGGGGTGAGCAGTTCTTC. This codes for CASSLRGEQFF.

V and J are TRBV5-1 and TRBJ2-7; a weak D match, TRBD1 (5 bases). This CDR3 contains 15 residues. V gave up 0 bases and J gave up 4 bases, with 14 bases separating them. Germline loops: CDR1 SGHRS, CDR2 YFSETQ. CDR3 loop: CASSLVQGSPYEQYF. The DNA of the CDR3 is TGCGCCAGCAGCTTGGTTCAGGGATCCCCTTACGAGCAGTACTTC.

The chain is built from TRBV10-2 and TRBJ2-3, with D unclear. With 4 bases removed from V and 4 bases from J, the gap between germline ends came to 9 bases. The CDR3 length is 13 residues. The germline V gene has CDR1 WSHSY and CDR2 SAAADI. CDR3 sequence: CASSVLVSDTQYF. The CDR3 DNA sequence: TGCGCCAGCAGTGTTCTAGTATCAGATACGCAGTATTTT.

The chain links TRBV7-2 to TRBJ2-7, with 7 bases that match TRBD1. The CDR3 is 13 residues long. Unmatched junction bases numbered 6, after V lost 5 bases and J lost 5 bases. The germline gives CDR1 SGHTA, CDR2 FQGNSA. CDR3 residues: CASSLRQGHEQYF. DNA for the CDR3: TGTGCCAGCAGCCTGAGACAGGGCCACGAGCAGTACTTC.

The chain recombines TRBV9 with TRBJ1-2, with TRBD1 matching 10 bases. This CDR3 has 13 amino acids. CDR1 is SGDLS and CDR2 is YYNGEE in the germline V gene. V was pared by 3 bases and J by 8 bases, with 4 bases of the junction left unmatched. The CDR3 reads CASSEGQGRGYTF. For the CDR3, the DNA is TGTGCCAGCAGCGAGGGACAGGGGCGAGGCTACACCTTC. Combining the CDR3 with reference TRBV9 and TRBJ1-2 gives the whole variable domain DSGVTQTPKHLITATGQRVTLRCSPRSGDLSVYWYQQSLDQGLQFLIQYYNGEERAKGNILERFSAQQFPDLHSELNLSSLELGDSALYFCASSEGQGRGYTFGSGTRLTVV.

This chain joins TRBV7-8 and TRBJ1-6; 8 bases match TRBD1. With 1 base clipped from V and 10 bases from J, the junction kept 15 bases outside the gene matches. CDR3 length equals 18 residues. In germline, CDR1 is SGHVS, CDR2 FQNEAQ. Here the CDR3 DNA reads TGTGCCAGCAGCTTAGGGGCAGGGGGCGACCCTCGACGATCACCCCTCCACTTT. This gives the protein CASSLGAGGDPRRSPLHF.

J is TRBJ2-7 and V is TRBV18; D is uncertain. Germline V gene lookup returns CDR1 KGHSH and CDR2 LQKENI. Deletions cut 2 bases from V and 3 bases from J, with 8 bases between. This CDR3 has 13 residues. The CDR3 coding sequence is TGTGCCAGCTCACCAAGTGTCGGCTACGAGCAGTACTTC. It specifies CASSPSVGYEQYF.

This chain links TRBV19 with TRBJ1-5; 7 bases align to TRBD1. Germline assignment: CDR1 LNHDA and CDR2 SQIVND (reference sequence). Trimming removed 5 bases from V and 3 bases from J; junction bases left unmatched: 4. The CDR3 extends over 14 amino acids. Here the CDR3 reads CASSFTGDNQPQHF. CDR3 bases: TGTGCCAGTAGTTTCACAGGGGACAATCAGCCCCAGCATTTT.

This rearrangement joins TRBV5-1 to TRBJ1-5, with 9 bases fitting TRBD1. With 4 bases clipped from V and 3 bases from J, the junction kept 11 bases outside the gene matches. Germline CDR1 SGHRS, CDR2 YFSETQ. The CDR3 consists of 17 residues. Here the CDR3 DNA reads TGCGCCAGCAGCAAGAGCCCCCGGGACAGGGACAATCAGCCCCAGCATTTT. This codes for CASSKSPRDRDNQPQHF.

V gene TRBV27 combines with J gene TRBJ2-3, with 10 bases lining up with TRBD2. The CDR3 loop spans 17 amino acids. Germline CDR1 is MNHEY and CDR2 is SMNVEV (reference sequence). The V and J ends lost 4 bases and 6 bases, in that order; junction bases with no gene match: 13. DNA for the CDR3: TGTGCCAGCAGTTCGATCCATAGCGGGGGGTATGTGGATACGCAGTATTTT. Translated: CASSSIHSGGYVDTQYF.